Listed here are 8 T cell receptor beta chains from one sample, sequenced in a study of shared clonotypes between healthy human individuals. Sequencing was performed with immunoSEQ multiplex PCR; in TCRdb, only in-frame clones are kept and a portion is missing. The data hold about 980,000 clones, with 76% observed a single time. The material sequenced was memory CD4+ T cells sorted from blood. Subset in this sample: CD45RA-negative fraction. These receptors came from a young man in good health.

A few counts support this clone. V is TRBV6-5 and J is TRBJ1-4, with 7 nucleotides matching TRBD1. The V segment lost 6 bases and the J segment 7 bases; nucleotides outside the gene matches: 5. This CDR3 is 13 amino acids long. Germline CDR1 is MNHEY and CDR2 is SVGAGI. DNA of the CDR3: TGTGCCAGCAGCGACAGGGTGGGTGAAAAACTGTTTTTT. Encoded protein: CASSDRVGEKLFF.

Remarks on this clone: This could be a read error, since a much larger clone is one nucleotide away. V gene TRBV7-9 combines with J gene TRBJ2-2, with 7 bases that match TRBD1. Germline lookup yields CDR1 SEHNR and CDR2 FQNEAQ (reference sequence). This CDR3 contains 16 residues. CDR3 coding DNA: TGTGCCGGCAGCACCCGACAGGGATCGAGCACCGGGGAGCTGTTTTTT. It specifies CAGSTRQGSSTGELFF.

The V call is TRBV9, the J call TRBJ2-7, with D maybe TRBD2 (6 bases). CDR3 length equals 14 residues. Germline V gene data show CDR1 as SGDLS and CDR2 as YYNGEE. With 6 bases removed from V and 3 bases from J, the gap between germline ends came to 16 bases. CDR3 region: CASTAWDLYYEQYF. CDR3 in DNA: TGTGCCAGCACCGCTTGGGACTTATACTACGAGCAGTACTTC.

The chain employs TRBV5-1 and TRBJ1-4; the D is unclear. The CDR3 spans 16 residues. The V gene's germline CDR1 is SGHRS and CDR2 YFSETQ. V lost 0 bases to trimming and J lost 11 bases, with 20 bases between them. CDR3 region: CASSLGLGGDLTKLFF. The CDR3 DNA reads TGCGCCAGCAGCTTGGGTCTGGGAGGTGACCTGACTAAACTGTTTTTT. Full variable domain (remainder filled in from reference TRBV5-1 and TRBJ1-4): KAGVTQTPRYLIKTRGQQVTLSCSPISGHRSVSWYQQTPGQGLQFLFEYFSETQRNKGNFPGRFSGRQFSNSRSEMNVSTLELGDSALYLCASSLGLGGDLTKLFFGSGTQLSVL.

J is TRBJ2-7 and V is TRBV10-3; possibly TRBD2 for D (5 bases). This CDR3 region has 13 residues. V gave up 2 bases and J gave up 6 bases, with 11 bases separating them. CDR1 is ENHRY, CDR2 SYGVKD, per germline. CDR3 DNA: TGTGCCATCAGTGAGGGACTGGGTGCCGAGCAGTACTTC. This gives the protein CAISEGLGAEQYF.

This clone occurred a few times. The CDR3, as DNA: TGTGCCAGCAGCTTGCAGACGATGAACACTGAAGCTTTCTTT. It encodes CASSLQTMNTEAFF. V gene TRBV5-6 combines with J gene TRBJ1-1; D gene ambiguous. The CDR3 is 14 amino acids. CDR1 is SGHDT, CDR2 YYEEEE, per germline. The V gene lost 1 base and the J gene lost 0 bases, with 7 bases spanning the gap.

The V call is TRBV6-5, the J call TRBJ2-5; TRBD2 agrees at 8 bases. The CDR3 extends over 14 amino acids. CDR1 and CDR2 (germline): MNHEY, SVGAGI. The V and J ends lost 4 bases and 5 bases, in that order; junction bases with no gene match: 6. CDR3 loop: CASSWIAGIETQYF. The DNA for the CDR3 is TGTGCCAGCAGTTGGATAGCGGGGATTGAGACCCAGTACTTC.

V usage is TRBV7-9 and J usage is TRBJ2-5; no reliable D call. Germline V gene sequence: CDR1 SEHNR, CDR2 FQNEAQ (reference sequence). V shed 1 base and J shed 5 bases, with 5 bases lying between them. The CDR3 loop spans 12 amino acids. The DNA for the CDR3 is TGTGCCAGCAGCTTAGGGGCGGAGACCCAGTACTTC. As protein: CASSLGAETQYF.